This T cell receptor beta chain came from a study of T cell repertoires in cytomegalovirus infection. MiXCR, run by TCRdb on the reads, gives a single entry per CDR3 protein. This sample yields more than 200,000 distinct CDR3 sequences, of which approximately 9.2% are seen a single time; less than 15% belongs to the top ten. The V gene lost 6 bases and the J gene lost 1 base, with 10 bases spanning the gap. This CDR3 is 14 amino acids long. Study conclusions and caveats: Identification of carriers of CMV plus the relevant HLA was achieved through cumulative public TCR beta family frequency.

This clonotype was counted many times. Its antigen is currently unknown. The sequence came from a human donor in good health (CMV status not recorded). Some clones in this sample may be carry-over from other donors' samples. V gene TRBV12-3 or TRBV12-4 combines with J gene TRBJ2-1; perhaps TRBD1 as D (7 bases). The sample comprised PBMCs. CDR3 DNA: TGTGCCAGCAGCGCAGGGGGGTCCTACAATGAGCAGTTCTTC. Translating gives CASSAGGSYNEQFF.